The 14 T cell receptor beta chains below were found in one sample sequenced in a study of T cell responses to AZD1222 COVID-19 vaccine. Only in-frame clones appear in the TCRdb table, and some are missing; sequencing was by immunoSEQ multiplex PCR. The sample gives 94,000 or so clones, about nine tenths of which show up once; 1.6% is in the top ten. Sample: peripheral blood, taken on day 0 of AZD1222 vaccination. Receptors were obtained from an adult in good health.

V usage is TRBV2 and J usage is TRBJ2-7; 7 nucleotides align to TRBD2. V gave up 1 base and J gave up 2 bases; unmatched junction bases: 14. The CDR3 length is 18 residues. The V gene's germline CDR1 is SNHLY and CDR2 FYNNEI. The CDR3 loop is CASSEVVGLGRAAYEQYF. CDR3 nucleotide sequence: TGTGCCAGCAGTGAAGTGGTAGGACTAGGGCGGGCTGCCTACGAGCAGTACTTC.

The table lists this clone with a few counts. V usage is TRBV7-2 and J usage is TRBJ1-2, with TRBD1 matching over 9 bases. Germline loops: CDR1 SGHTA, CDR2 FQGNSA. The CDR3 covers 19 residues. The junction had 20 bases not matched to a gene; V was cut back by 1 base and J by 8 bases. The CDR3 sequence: CASSLVGTGTGFLPGGYTF. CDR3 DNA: TGTGCCAGCAGCTTAGTGGGGACCGGGACAGGGTTCCTACCGGGCGGCTACACCTTC.

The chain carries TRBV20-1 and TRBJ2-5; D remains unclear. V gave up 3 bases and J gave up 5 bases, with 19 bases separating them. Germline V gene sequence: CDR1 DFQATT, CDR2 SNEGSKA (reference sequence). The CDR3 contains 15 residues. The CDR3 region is CSASEASNFGETQYF. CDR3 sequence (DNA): TGCAGTGCTAGTGAGGCGTCGAATTTCGGGGAGACCCAGTACTTC.

In DNA form, the CDR3 reads TGTGCCAGCAGCGAGAGCAGTGGCAGGGGTTACGAGCAGTACTTC. It encodes CASSESSGRGYEQYF. The chain employs TRBV7-2 and TRBJ2-7, with D maybe TRBD1 (6 bases). Germline CDR1 is SGHTA and CDR2 is FQGNSA. This CDR3 is built from 15 residues. V gave up 5 bases and J gave up 4 bases, with 18 bases separating them.

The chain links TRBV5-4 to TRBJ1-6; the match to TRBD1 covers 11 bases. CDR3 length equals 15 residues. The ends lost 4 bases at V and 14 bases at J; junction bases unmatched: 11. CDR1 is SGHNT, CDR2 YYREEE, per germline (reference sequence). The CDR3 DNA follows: TGTGCCAGCAGCGAAAGTGGGACAGGGGGGTTGTCCCTCCACTTT. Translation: CASSESGTGGLSLHF.

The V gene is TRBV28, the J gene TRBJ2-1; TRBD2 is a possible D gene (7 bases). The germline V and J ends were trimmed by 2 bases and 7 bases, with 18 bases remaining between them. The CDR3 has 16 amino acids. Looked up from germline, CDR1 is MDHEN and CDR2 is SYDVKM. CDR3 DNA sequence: TGTGCCAGCAGTTTACCCCTTTTGGGGGGGCTTAATGAGCAGTTCTTC. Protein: CASSLPLLGGLNEQFF.

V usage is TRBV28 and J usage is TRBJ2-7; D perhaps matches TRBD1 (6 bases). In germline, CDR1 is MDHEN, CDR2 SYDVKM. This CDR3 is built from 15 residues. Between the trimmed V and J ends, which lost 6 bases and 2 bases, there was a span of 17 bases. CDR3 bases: TGTGCCAGCAGCCTCGGGACACATATAGCCTACGAGCAGTACTTC. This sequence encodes CASSLGTHIAYEQYF.

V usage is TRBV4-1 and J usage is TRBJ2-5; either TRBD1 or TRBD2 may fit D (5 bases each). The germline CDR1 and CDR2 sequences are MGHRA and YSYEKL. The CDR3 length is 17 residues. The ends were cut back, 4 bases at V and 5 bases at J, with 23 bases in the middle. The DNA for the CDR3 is TGCGCCAGCAGCCTACGTCCGGGACGGGTGTCGTTTGAGACCCAGTACTTC. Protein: CASSLRPGRVSFETQYF.

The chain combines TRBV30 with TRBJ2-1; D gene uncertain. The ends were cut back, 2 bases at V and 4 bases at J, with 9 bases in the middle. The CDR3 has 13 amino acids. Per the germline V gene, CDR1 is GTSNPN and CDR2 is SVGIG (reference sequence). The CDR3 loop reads CAWSPDRYNEQFF. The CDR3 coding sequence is TGTGCCTGGAGTCCAGACCGTTACAATGAGCAGTTCTTC.

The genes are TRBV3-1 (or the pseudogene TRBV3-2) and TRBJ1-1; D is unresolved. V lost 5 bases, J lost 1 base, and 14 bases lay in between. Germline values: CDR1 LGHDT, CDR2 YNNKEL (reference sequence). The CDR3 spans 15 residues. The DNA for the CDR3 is TGTGCCAGCAGCGAGGCTTTGGCAGGGAACACTGAAGCTTTCTTT. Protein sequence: CASSEALAGNTEAFF.

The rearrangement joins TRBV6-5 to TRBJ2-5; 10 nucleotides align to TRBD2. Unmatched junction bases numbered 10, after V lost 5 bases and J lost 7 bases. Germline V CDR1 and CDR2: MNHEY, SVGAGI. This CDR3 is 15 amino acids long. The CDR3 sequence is CASSTEAGGLGTQYF. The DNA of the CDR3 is TGTGCCAGCAGTACGGAAGCGGGGGGGCTTGGGACCCAGTACTTC.

The CDR3, as DNA: TGTGCCAGCAACCGACAGGGCCAAGCGAACACCGGGGAGCTGTTTTTT. It specifies CASNRQGQANTGELFF. The chain links TRBV28 to TRBJ2-2; TRBD1 matches 7 bases. CDR3 length: 16 amino acids. Germline loops: CDR1 MDHEN, CDR2 SYDVKM. V shed 7 bases, J shed 0 bases, and the junction held 8 bases outside the gene matches.

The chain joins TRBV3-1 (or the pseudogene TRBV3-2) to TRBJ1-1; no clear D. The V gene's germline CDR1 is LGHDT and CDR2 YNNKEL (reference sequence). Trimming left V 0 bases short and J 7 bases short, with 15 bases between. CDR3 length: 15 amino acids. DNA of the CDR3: TGTGCCAGCAGCCAAGAGGTGTGGGCAGCCCATGAAGCTTTCTTT. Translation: CASSQEVWAAHEAFF.

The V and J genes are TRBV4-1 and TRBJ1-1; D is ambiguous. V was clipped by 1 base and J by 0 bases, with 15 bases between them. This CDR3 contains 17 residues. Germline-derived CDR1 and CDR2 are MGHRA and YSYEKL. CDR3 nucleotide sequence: TGCGCCAGCAGCCAAGGGTGGCGGAATAATCTGAACACTGAAGCTTTCTTT. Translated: CASSQGWRNNLNTEAFF.